This T cell receptor beta chain was found in a study of blood T cell repertoires in COVID-19. As for the study in general: Acute and convalescent COVID-19 samples came from the United States, Italy and Spain. The analysed material was cDNA or gDNA that came from T cells, B-cell-depleted T cells, or PBMCs.

CDR1 LGHNA and CDR2 YNFKEQ come from the germline V gene. This CDR3 has 13 residues. Trimming took 3 bases from V and 5 from J, leaving 9 bases between them. In the source study's methods: Reference gene primer amplification gave nucleated cell count estimates. Method: immunoSEQ multiplex PCR; TCRdb's copy keeps in-frame clones and lacks some. Clone size and the V and J calls come from that table; the DNA yielded D and trimming. The profile shows about 170,000 clones, more than 75% of them singletons. Seattle researchers signed up patients amid active infection and tracked them longitudinally. Material for sequencing was peripheral blood. The chain couples TRBV4-2 to TRBJ2-3; no clear D gene. This receptor was identified in a man aged 18 to 30 with COVID-19, enrolled during active disease. CDR3 protein: CASSQDYRDTQYF. The CDR3 DNA reads TGTGCCAGCAGCCAGGATTACAGAGATACGCAGTATTTT.